This T cell receptor (beta chain) was captured in a study of blood T cell repertoires in COVID-19. Study overall: The study drew acute and convalescent COVID-19 samples from the United States, Italy and Spain. T cells, B-cell-depleted T cells, or PBMCs supplied cDNA or gDNA.

Trimming cost V 0 bases and J 5 bases; bases outside gene matches: 8. This CDR3 contains 16 residues. The germline gives CDR1 SGHVS, CDR2 FQNEAQ. The method was immunoSEQ multiplex PCR; TCRdb's version includes in-frame clones alone and lacks a portion of them. The sample has some 250,000 clones; approximately 86% are singletons. Source material: peripheral blood. The sequence was collected from a woman aged 25 to 39 who had recovered from COVID-19. This chain joins TRBV7-8 and TRBJ1-1, with TRBD1 matching over 8 bases. CDR3 sequence: CASSLAPTGVGTEAFF. The CDR3 region has the DNA TGTGCCAGCAGCTTAGCTCCGACAGGGGTTGGGACTGAAGCTTTCTTT. Drawing the rest from reference TRBV7-8 and TRBJ1-1, the complete variable domain is GAGVSQSPRYKVAKRGQDVALRCDPISGHVSLFWYQQALGQGPEFLTYFQNEAQLDKSGLPSDRFFAERPEGSVSTLKIQRTQQEDSAVYLCASSLAPTGVGTEAFFGQGTRLTVV.